This T cell receptor beta chain was recorded in a study of blood T cell repertoires in COVID-19. On the study more broadly: Whether acute or convalescent, the COVID-19 samples came from the United States, Italy and Spain.

In the original workflow: Reference gene primer amplification in the assay estimated nucleated cell counts. Some clones are missing from TCRdb's copy, which holds only in-frame ones; the method was immunoSEQ multiplex PCR. V, J and clone size reflect that table, while D and trimming were determined from the DNA. The sample comprises 140,000 or so clones, roughly four fifths of which are singletons, and around 8.6% rests with the top ten. Trimming shortened V by 7 bases and J by 0 bases, and 16 bases separated the two germline ends. The CDR3 runs 16 residues. Germline V gene lookup returns CDR1 LNHDA and CDR2 SQIVND (reference sequence).

This chain links TRBV19 with TRBJ1-3, with D possibly TRBD1 on 6 matching bases. The receptor's source is a human donor in a cohort sampled during active COVID-19. The sequencing input was peripheral blood. The CDR3 sequence: CASTPQTGSSGNTIYF. The CDR3, as DNA: TGTGCCAGTACCCCTCAGACAGGAAGCTCTGGAAACACCATATATTTT.